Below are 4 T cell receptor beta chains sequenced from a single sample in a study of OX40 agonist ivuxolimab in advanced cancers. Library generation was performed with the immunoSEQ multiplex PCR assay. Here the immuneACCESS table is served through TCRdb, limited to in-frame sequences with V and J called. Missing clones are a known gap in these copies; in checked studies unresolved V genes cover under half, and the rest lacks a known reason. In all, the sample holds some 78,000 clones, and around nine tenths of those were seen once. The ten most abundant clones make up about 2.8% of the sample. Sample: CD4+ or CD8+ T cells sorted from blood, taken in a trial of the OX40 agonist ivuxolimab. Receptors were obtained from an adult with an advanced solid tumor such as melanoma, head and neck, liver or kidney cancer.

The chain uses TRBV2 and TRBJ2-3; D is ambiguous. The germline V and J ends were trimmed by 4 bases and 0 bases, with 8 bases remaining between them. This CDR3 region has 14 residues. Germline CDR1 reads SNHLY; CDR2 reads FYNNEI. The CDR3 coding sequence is TGTGCCAGCAGTGTCCAGAAAAGCACAGATACGCAGTATTTT. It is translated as CASSVQKSTDTQYF.

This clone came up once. Here the CDR3 reads CASAGTGNQPQHF. In DNA, the CDR3 is TGTGCCAGCGCCGGGACAGGAAATCAGCCCCAGCATTTT. The rearrangement links TRBV19 to TRBJ1-5; 8 positions agree with TRBD1. There are 13 residues in the CDR3. V dropped 9 bases and J dropped 4; count of bases not matched to a gene: 5. CDR1 is LNHDA, CDR2 SQIVND, per germline (reference sequence).

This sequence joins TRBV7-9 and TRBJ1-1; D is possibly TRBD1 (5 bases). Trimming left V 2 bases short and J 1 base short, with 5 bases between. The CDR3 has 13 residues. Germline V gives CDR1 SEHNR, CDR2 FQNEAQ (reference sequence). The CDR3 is CASSLQGNTEAFF. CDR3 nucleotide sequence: TGTGCCAGCAGCTTACAGGGGAACACTGAAGCTTTCTTT.

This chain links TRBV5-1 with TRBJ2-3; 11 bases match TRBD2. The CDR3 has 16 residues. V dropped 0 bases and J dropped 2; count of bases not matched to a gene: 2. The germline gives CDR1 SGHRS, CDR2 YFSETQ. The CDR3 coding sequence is TGCGCCAGCAGCTTGGGTAGCGGGAGGGACACAGATACGCAGTATTTT. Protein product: CASSLGSGRDTDTQYF.